This T cell receptor (beta chain) was observed in a study of Ad26.COV2.S vaccination and SARS-CoV-2 variants. Study background: Into the muscle, Ad26.COV2.S was dosed once or twice, 56 days apart.

Clones were read by immunoSEQ multiplex PCR, and TCRdb kept only the in-frame ones, dropping some. The sample gives just over 350,000 clones, 85% of which show up once; 3% to 4% is in the top ten. Looked up from germline, CDR1 is SGHRS and CDR2 is YFSETQ. Unmatched junction bases numbered 8, after V lost 3 bases and J lost 4 bases. CDR3 length equals 15 residues. General study findings and limits: Spike-specific CD8+ and CD4+ T cell responses reportedly showed substantial breadth after vaccination. Non-spike TCR breadth did not differ much between vaccine and placebo recipients.

The treatment: some 19 received Ad26.COV2.S at low or high dose, single or two shots; five or six received placebo; per-sample allocation not given. Repertoires come from day 63 after the first vaccine or placebo injection. An adult donor aged 18-55 years was enrolled in Boston. Of note for this clone: The antigen is unknown.

The TCR originated in a person aged 18-60 years who received the Ad26.COV2.S COVID-19 vaccine or a placebo. The sequencing used peripheral blood, collected in a trial of Ad26.COV2.S vaccine versus placebo. The chain has TRBV5-1 and TRBJ2-3, with 7 positions matching TRBD2. CDR3 residues: CASSSQRTSSDTQYF. The CDR3, as DNA: TGCGCCAGCAGCTCCCAACGGACTAGTTCAGATACGCAGTATTTT.